One and the same sample provided the 17 T cell receptor beta chains below, sequenced in a study of CXCR3-negative and CXCR3-positive naive CD8 T cells. Through 5' RACE with UMI labels, the TRB cDNA libraries were prepared. From the 5' RACE reads, TCRdb lists one entry per CDR3 protein and no DNA. This sample carries approximately 100,000 distinct CDR3 sequences, with about 1.5% going to the ten biggest clones. Sequencing was performed on naive CXCR3- CD8+ T cells from blood. Subset specified: CD45RO-CCR7+CD27+CD95- naive CD8+ T cells lacking CXCR3 (TNR3-). All receptors derive from a human donor in good health. Some clones in this sample may be carry-over from other donors' samples.

This clonotype is medium-sized (0.01 to 0.1%) by frequency. J is TRBJ2-7 and V is TRBV6-2 or TRBV6-3; TCRdb gives TRBD1 as the D gene, but with no DNA this cannot be confirmed. CDR3 length equals 15 residues. CDR1 and CDR2 from the germline V gene are MNHEY and SVGEGT. CDR3 amino acids: CASSSGTGEVYEQYF.

V gene TRBV7-7 combines with J gene TRBJ2-2; checking the TCRdb D call of TRBD1 is not possible without DNA. CDR1 is SSHAT, CDR2 FNYEAQ, per germline (reference sequence). The CDR3 runs 17 residues. CDR3 sequence: CASSLGTGTVETGELFF.

This chain connects TRBV9 to TRBJ2-6; TCRdb reports TRBD1, a call that lacks DNA to check it against. CDR3 length: 19 residues. Per the germline V gene, CDR1 is SGDLS and CDR2 is YYNGEE. CDR3 loop: CASSVAWTGESSGANVLTF. The whole variable domain, remainder taken from reference TRBV9 and TRBJ2-6, is DSGVTQTPKHLITATGQRVTLRCSPRSGDLSVYWYQQSLDQGLQFLIQYYNGEERAKGNILERFSAQQFPDLHSELNLSSLELGDSALYFCASSVAWTGESSGANVLTFGAGSRLTVL.

The CDR3 loop reads CASSHTRDPTEALF. This chain connects TRBV14 to TRBJ1-1; TCRdb lists TRBD1, though no DNA is available to test this call. The CDR3 contains 14 residues. CDR1 SGHDN and CDR2 FVKESK come from the germline V gene.

The rearrangement uses TRBV20-1 and TRBJ1-2. The CDR3 spans 12 residues. The germline V gene encodes CDR1 DFQATT and CDR2 SNEGSKA (reference sequence). The CDR3 protein is CSARDREVGYTF.

The chain is built from TRBV2 and TRBJ2-1; TCRdb proposes TRBD2, but this gene call is untestable without DNA. Looked up from germline, CDR1 is SNHLY and CDR2 is FYNNEI. The CDR3 spans 14 residues. CDR3 amino acids: CASLLAGGWNEQFF.

The genes are TRBV19 and TRBJ1-1; TCRdb selects TRBD1, and the lack of DNA leaves this call unchecked. This CDR3 comprises 15 residues. Germline assignment: CDR1 LNHDA and CDR2 SQIVND (reference sequence). The CDR3 is CASSTALGRVTEAFF.

The rearrangement links TRBV14 to TRBJ1-5; TCRdb indicates TRBD1, and absent DNA this call remains unverified. The germline gives CDR1 SGHDN, CDR2 FVKESK. The CDR3 runs to 14 residues. The CDR3 protein is CASSPGTGDQPQHF.

The V and J genes are TRBV29-1 and TRBJ2-7; the TCRdb call, TRBD2, lacks DNA for checking. CDR1 and CDR2 from the germline V gene are SQVTM and ANQGSEA. The CDR3 length is 13 residues. The CDR3 loop is CSVEDYGMDEQYF.

J is TRBJ1-1 and V is TRBV28; the D call of TRBD1 rests on TCRdb alone, since no DNA is present to check it. The CDR3 is 14 amino acids. Germline V lookup: CDR1 MDHEN, CDR2 SYDVKM. CDR3 in amino acids: CASSLISTAAEAFF.

This chain joins TRBV9 and TRBJ2-5; no DNA is available, so the TRBD2 call from TCRdb remains unchecked. The germline V gene has CDR1 SGDLS and CDR2 YYNGEE. This CDR3 spans 15 amino acids. The chain's CDR3 is CASSEGDPVGETQYF.

This rearrangement joins TRBV6-2 or TRBV6-3 to TRBJ1-1; there is no DNA to check the TCRdb D call of TRBD1. The CDR3 consists of 15 residues. CDR1 and CDR2 from the germline V gene are MNHEY and SVGEGT. CDR3 protein: CASSFEQGRLTEAFF.

CDR3 sequence reads: CASSSIPGVRETQYF. J is TRBJ2-5 and V is TRBV4-1; the D gene TCRdb calls, TRBD1, cannot be checked with no DNA. CDR1 and CDR2 from the germline V gene are MGHRA and YSYEKL. The CDR3 consists of 15 residues.

The V call is TRBV15, the J call TRBJ2-1; with no DNA, the TCRdb D assignment of TRBD1 cannot be verified. Germline CDR1 is LNHNV and CDR2 is YYDKDF (reference sequence). The CDR3 spans 13 residues. CDR3 in amino acids: CATRDRGFDEQFF. Combining the CDR3 with reference TRBV15 and TRBJ2-1 gives the whole variable domain DAMVIQNPRYQVTQFGKPVTLSCSQTLNHNVMYWYQQKSSQAPKLLFHYYDKDFNNEADTPDNFQSRRPNTSFCFLDIRSPGLGDTAMYLCATRDRGFDEQFFGPGTRLTVL.

The chain couples TRBV2 to TRBJ2-2; TCRdb outputs TRBD1, but without DNA this stays unchecked. The CDR3 sequence is 18 residues long. Germline-derived CDR1 and CDR2 are SNHLY and FYNNEI. This CDR3 is CASRSRTGRISNTGELFF. The full variable domain, its missing parts supplied by reference TRBV2 and TRBJ2-2, is EPEVTQTPSHQVTQMGQEVILRCVPISNHLYFYWYRQILGQKVEFLVSFYNNEISEKSEIFDDQFSVERPDGSNFTLKIRSTKLEDSAMYFCASRSRTGRISNTGELFFGEGSRLTVL.

The rearrangement uses TRBV5-1 and TRBJ2-2; the TCRdb D gene call, TRBD2, has no DNA to confirm it. Per germline, CDR1 SGHRS and CDR2 YFSETQ. The CDR3 consists of 15 residues. The CDR3 spells CASSVGLGLSGELFF.

The rearrangement uses TRBV6-2 or TRBV6-3 and TRBJ1-1. The CDR3 spans 14 residues. The germline V gene encodes CDR1 MNHEY and CDR2 SVGEGT. The CDR3 protein is CASSYEHMNTEAFF.